One sample yielded the 18 T cell receptor beta chains listed below, sequenced in a study of response to subunit inactivated influenza vaccine. TCRdb recomputed calls from the RT-PCR reads with MiXCR, one row per CDR3 protein. Of fewer than 800,000 distinct CDR3 sequences in the sample, roughly 14% are singletons; the top ten hold around 10%. The source was PBMCs from blood, collected 11 to 12 days after vaccination. The receptors shown here come from a man between 50 and 59 years old who received an inactivated influenza vaccine.

This sequence joins TRBV5-5 and TRBJ1-1; D gene unclear. The CDR3 has 14 amino acids. From germline, CDR1 is SGHKS and CDR2 YYEKEE (reference sequence). V gave up 0 bases and J gave up 4 bases, with 10 bases separating them. CDR3 loop: CASSLGGESTEAFF. In nucleotides, the CDR3 is TGTGCCAGCAGCTTGGGTGGGGAGAGCACTGAAGCTTTCTTT.

A few counts support this clonotype. V is TRBV29-1 and J is TRBJ2-7; 10 bases line up with TRBD2. Germline V CDR1 and CDR2: SQVTM, ANQGSEA. The CDR3 totals 12 residues. V lost 5 bases to trimming and J lost 4 bases; unmatched junction nucleotides: 2. CDR3 coding DNA: TGCAGCGTTCAGCGGGGGGGTTACGAGCAGTACTTC. Amino acid sequence: CSVQRGGYEQYF.

This clonotype appeared a few times. The chain uses TRBV16 and TRBJ2-7; 10 positions match TRBD1. After removal of 1 base from V and 7 bases from J, the junction contained 7 bases not matched to a gene. Germline V gene lookup returns CDR1 KGHSY and CDR2 FQNENV. The CDR3 loop spans 15 amino acids. The chain's CDR3 is CASSQLSGQGGEQYF. The CDR3 bases are TGTGCCAGCAGCCAATTGTCAGGACAGGGGGGAGAGCAGTACTTC.

The chain has TRBV10-3 and TRBJ2-3, with D possibly TRBD2 on 7 matching bases. V lost 2 bases, J lost 2 bases, and 14 bases lay in between. Looked up from germline, CDR1 is ENHRY and CDR2 is SYGVKD. This CDR3 has 16 amino acids. CDR3 DNA: TGTGCCATCAGTGAGAGGGGGGGCTGGGACACAGATACGCAGTATTTT. Amino acid sequence: CAISERGGWDTDTQYF.

This clonotype has ten or more counts. The gene calls are TRBV7-7 and TRBJ2-3; the D gene is possibly TRBD2 (5 bases). The CDR3 sequence is 13 residues long. V lost 4 bases, J lost 6 bases, and 11 bases lay in between. CDR1 SSHAT and CDR2 FNYEAQ come from the germline V gene (reference sequence). The CDR3 region is CASSSDSTDTQYF. In nucleotides, the CDR3 is TGTGCCAGCAGCTCGGACTCTACCGATACGCAGTATTTT.

This clonotype has a handful of counts. The J gene is TRBJ2-2, the V gene TRBV7-8, with 7 bases identical to TRBD1. With 7 bases clipped from V and 4 bases from J, the junction kept 15 bases outside the gene matches. The CDR3 contains 17 residues. CDR1 and CDR2 (germline): SGHVS, FQNEAQ. The CDR3 here is CASIGRGSGLGTGELFF. The CDR3, as DNA: TGTGCCAGCATTGGCAGGGGGTCCGGTTTGGGCACCGGGGAGCTGTTTTTT.

This clonotype was recorded a few times. CDR3 sequence reads: CASRDSGRYNEQFF. The CDR3 nucleotides read TGTGCCAGCAGAGACTCGGGGAGATACAATGAGCAGTTCTTC. This rearrangement joins TRBV12-3 or TRBV12-4 to TRBJ2-1, with D tentatively TRBD2 (5 bases). V dropped 6 bases and J dropped 4 bases, with 13 bases sitting between them. CDR3 size: 14 residues.

The chain recombines TRBV20-1 with TRBJ2-5; no clear D. Trimming pared 3 bases from V and 2 bases from J, leaving 13 bases between. Looked up from germline, CDR1 is DFQATT and CDR2 is SNEGSKA (reference sequence). This CDR3 spans 14 amino acids. CDR3 loop: CSASTPGRQETQYF. The CDR3, as DNA: TGCAGTGCTAGTACCCCCGGACGGCAAGAGACCCAGTACTTC.

This chain connects TRBV24-1 to TRBJ2-1; 11 bases are a match to TRBD2. The length of the CDR3 is 18 residues. Per the germline V gene, CDR1 is KGHDR and CDR2 is SFDVKD. V lost 4 bases, J lost 3 bases, and 10 bases stayed unmatched. The CDR3 protein is CATSEFPGLAADYNEQFF. As DNA, the CDR3 is TGTGCCACCAGTGAATTCCCGGGACTAGCGGCTGACTACAATGAGCAGTTCTTC.

The rearrangement links TRBV21-1 to TRBJ2-5; the table's TRBD1 call for D was not verified on the DNA. TRBV21-1 is deemed a pseudogene. The CDR3 length is 16 residues. The CDR3 is CASSKAFGGGQETQYF. The CDR3 region has the DNA TGTGCCAGCAGCAAGGCTTTTGGGGGGGGTCAAGAGACCCAGTACTTC.

This rearrangement joins TRBV12-3 or TRBV12-4 to TRBJ2-2, with D possibly being TRBD1 (6 bases). CDR3 length: 15 amino acids. Deletions cut 1 base from V and 4 bases from J, with 10 bases between. DNA of the CDR3: TGTGCCAGCAGTTTAGGGACAGACAGCACCGGGGAGCTGTTTTTT. It is translated as CASSLGTDSTGELFF.

This clonotype was seen more than once but under ten times. The genes are TRBV12-3 or TRBV12-4 and TRBJ1-2; D is ambiguous. CDR3 length: 13 residues. The germline V and J ends were trimmed by 6 bases and 0 bases, with 8 bases remaining between them. Here the CDR3 reads CASRGSANYGYTF. The CDR3 coding sequence is TGTGCCAGCAGGGGGTCCGCTAACTATGGCTACACCTTC.

This clonotype was recorded a few times. This rearrangement joins TRBV12-3 or TRBV12-4 to TRBJ2-2; D call uncertain. Trimming removed 8 bases from V and 1 base from J, with 20 bases in between. This CDR3 is 17 amino acids long. CDR3 loop: CASGDLIAWGNTGELFF. The CDR3 DNA is TGTGCCAGCGGGGATTTGATAGCCTGGGGGAACACCGGGGAGCTGTTTTTT.

CDR3 bases: TGCAGTGCTAGACAGTCCCACTCTGGAAACACCATATATTTT. The encoded protein is CSARQSHSGNTIYF. The J gene is TRBJ1-3, the V gene TRBV20-1; D is ambiguous. CDR1 DFQATT and CDR2 SNEGSKA come from the germline V gene (reference sequence). Trimming shortened V by 2 bases and J by 0 bases, and 8 bases separated the two germline ends. This CDR3 is 14 amino acids long.

Only a few counts were recorded for this clonotype. V and J are TRBV7-2 and TRBJ2-3; D is perhaps TRBD1 (5 bases). The CDR3 length is 16 residues. Deletions cut 1 base from V and 2 bases from J, with 13 bases between. From germline, CDR1 is SGHTA and CDR2 FQGNSA. The CDR3 nucleotides are TGTGCCAGCAGCTTAGGGAGCTGGGGCCTCACAGATACGCAGTATTTT. Amino acid sequence: CASSLGSWGLTDTQYF.

The chain joins TRBV7-8 to TRBJ2-2; D tentatively fits TRBD1 or TRBD2 (6 bases each). In germline, CDR1 is SGHVS, CDR2 FQNEAQ. V was cut by 1 base and J by 3 bases, with 12 bases left in between. The CDR3 totals 16 residues. The CDR3 coding sequence is TGTGCCAGCAGCTTAGGAAGGGGGGCTTACACCGGGGAGCTGTTTTTT. Amino acids: CASSLGRGAYTGELFF.

The J gene is TRBJ2-7, the V gene TRBV11-2, with D perhaps matching TRBD2 (5 bases). The length of the CDR3 is 15 residues. With 3 bases removed from V and 4 bases from J, the gap between germline ends came to 16 bases. Per germline, CDR1 SGHAT and CDR2 FQNNGV. The CDR3 sequence: CASSLQPGSTYEQYF. In DNA form, the CDR3 reads TGTGCCAGCAGCTTGCAACCGGGATCCACGTACGAGCAGTACTTC.

This chain uses TRBV5-4 with TRBJ1-4; weak D call: TRBD1 (5 bases). Trimming left V 4 bases short and J 8 bases short, with 15 bases between. The germline gives CDR1 SGHNT, CDR2 YYREEE (reference sequence). The CDR3 is 14 residues long. The CDR3 bases are TGTGCCAGCAGCCCGGACACTAAAGAGGAAAAACTGTTTTTT. Its protein is CASSPDTKEEKLFF.